What follows describes a single T cell receptor beta chain. The data were produced by immunoSEQ multiplex PCR, yet TCRdb's version contains in-frame clones alone and is incomplete. The data hold fewer than 40,000 clones, with 80% to 90% observed a single time. The time point denotes: time of PML onset. PML was confirmed by JC virus DNA in cerebrospinal fluid. This CDR3 has 14 amino acids. Germline values: CDR1 MNHEY, CDR2 SMNVEV (reference sequence). Trimming removed 5 bases from V and 9 bases from J; junction bases left unmatched: 10. The record originates from a study of multiple sclerosis patients with progressive multifocal leukoencephalopathy.

The chain links TRBV27 to TRBJ1-5; 7 positions agree with TRBD1. The TCR was taken from a woman between 35 and 50 years old with progressive multifocal leukoencephalopathy. This material consisted of PBMCs, taken from a patient treated with natalizumab. Here the CDR3 reads CASSPNRGGGPQHF. The CDR3, as DNA: TGTGCCAGCAGTCCCAACAGGGGTGGAGGGCCCCAGCATTTT.